This record looks at one T cell receptor (beta chain) sequence and its context. Germline V gives CDR1 SGHRS, CDR2 YFSETQ. The ends were cut back, 0 bases at V and 4 bases at J, with 17 bases in the middle. The CDR3 has 16 amino acids. The source of the sample is a study of brain T cells in children with intractable seizures. Assay used: immunoSEQ multiplex PCR; TCRdb lists only in-frame clones, some missing. The sample consists of 110,000 or so clones, roughly 94% of them appearing once. The material was peripheral blood, obtained at surgery. This chain connects TRBV5-1 to TRBJ2-7; weak D call: TRBD1 (7 bases). The clonotype comes from a boy under two years old with hemimegalencephaly and intractable seizures. The CDR3, as DNA: TGCGCCAGCAGCTTGGAAGTGAGGTCAGGGGGGTACGAGCAGTACTTC. Protein product: CASSLEVRSGGYEQYF.